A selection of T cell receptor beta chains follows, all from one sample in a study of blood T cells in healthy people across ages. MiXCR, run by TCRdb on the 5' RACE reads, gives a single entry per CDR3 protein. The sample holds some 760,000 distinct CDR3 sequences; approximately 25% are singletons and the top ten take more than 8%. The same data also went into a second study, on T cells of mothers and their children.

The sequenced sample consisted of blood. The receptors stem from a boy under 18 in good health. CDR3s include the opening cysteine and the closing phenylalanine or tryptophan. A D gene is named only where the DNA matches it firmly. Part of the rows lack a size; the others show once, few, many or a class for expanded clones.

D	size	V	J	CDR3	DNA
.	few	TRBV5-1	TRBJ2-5	CASSLTSRAQETQYF	TGCGCCAGCAGCTTAACTAGTCGGGCACAAGAGACCCAGTACTTC
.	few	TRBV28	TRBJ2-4	CASGIRDRELLAKNIRYF	TGTGCCAGCGGGATCCGGGACAGAGAATTACTAGCCAAAAACATTCGGTACTTC
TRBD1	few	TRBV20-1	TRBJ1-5	CSARVARQGSHQPQHF	TGCAGTGCTAGAGTCGCGCGACAGGGGTCCCATCAGCCCCAGCATTTT
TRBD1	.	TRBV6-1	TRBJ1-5	CASSGADRGFVNQPQHF	TGTGCCAGCAGTGGGGCGGACAGGGGGTTTGTCAATCAGCCCCAGCATTTT
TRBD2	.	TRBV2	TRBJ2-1	CASSESPLAGVFAEQFF	TGTGCCAGCAGTGAATCACCCCTAGCGGGAGTTTTTGCTGAGCAGTTCTTC
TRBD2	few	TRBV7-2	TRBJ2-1	CASSLTTWTSGGNEQFF	TGTGCCAGCAGCTTAACGACCTGGACTAGCGGGGGAAATGAGCAGTTCTTC
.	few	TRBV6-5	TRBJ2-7	CASSYSTTGYEQYF	TGTGCCAGCAGTTACTCGACGACGGGGTACGAGCAGTACTTC
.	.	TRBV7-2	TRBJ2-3	CASGLNPDGTDTQYF	TGTGCCAGCGGCTTAAACCCCGACGGAACAGATACGCAGTATTTT
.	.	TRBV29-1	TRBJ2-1	CSGGRSEQFF	TGCAGCGGGGGGCGGTCGGAGCAGTTCTTC
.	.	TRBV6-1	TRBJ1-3	CASMITGTGSSGNTIYF	TGTGCCAGCATGATAACCGGGACGGGGAGCTCTGGAAACACCATATATTTT
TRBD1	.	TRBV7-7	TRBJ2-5	CASSPGQGGPTQYF	TGTGCTAGCAGCCCGGGACAGGGGGGTCCGACCCAGTACTTC
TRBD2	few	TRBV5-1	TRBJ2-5	CASSPGLVVETQYF	TGCGCCAGCAGCCCAGGACTAGTAGTGGAGACCCAGTACTTC
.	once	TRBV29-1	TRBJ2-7	CSVEDSKVDSEKYF	TGCAGCGTTGAAGACAGTAAGGTCGACTCCGAGAAGTACTTC
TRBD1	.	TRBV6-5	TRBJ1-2	CASSPPGGWSYTF	TGTGCCAGCAGTCCCCCAGGGGGCTGGAGCTACACCTTC
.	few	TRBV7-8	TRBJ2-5	CASSSGTDQETQYF	TGTGCCAGCAGCTCCGGGACGGACCAAGAGACCCAGTACTTC
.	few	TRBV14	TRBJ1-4	CASKKGGTSDEKLFF	TGTGCCAGCAAAAAGGGTGGAACCTCGGATGAAAAACTGTTTTTT
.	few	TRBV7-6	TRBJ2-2	CASSLDWRETPTGELFF	TGTGCCAGCAGCTTAGATTGGAGGGAGACTCCCACCGGGGAGCTGTTTTTT
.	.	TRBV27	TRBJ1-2	CASTKGPIYGYTF	TGTGCCAGCACCAAGGGACCGATCTATGGCTACACCTTC
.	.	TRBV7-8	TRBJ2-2	CASSLDVAGELFF	TGTGCCAGCAGCTTGGACGTAGCCGGGGAGCTGTTTTTT
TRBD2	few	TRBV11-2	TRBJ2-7	CASSTEAGVLYEQYF	TGTGCCAGCAGTACAGAAGCGGGAGTTCTCTACGAGCAGTACTTC
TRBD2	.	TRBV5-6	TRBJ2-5	CASSPSGGLREETQYF	TGTGCCAGCAGCCCCAGCGGGGGCTTGAGGGAAGAGACCCAGTACTTC
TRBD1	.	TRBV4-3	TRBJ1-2	CASSQDTTGLPTF	TGCGCCAGCAGCCAAGATACGACAGGGCTGCCCACCTTC
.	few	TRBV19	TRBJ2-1	CASSPLGAGRIF	TGTGCCAGTAGCCCCCTGGGTGCAGGAAGGATCTTC
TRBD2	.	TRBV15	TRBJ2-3	CATSKGSPGGRTTDTQYF	TGTGCCACCAGCAAGGGAAGTCCGGGGGGGAGGACCACAGATACGCAGTATTTT
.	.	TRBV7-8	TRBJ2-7	CASSLGEVLDSYEQYF	TGTGCCAGCAGCTTAGGGGAGGTTCTGGATTCCTACGAGCAGTACTTC
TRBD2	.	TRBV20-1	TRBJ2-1	CSAGLAGGPSRNEQFF	TGCAGTGCCGGACTAGCGGGAGGGCCCTCGCGCAATGAGCAGTTCTTC
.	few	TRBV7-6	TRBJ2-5	CASSLGTAPLQETQYF	TGTGCCAGCAGCTTAGGGACTGCCCCGCTCCAAGAGACCCAGTACTTC
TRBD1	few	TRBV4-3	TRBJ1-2	CASSQGQETPNYGYTF	TGCGCCAGCAGCCAGGGACAGGAGACCCCTAACTATGGCTACACCTTC
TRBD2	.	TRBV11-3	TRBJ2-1	CASSFGLAVSNEQFF	TGTGCCAGCAGCTTCGGACTAGCGGTCTCCAATGAGCAGTTCTTC
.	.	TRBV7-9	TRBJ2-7	CASSRSMANEQYF	TGTGCCAGCAGCCGTTCTATGGCAAACGAGCAGTACTTC
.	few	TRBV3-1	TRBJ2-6	CASSQDTGANVLTF	TGTGCCAGCAGCCAGGACACCGGGGCCAACGTCCTGACTTTC
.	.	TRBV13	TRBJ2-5	CASSLRGGQQETQYF	TGTGCCAGCAGCTTACGCGGGGGACAACAAGAGACCCAGTACTTC
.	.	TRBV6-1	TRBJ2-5	CASSARTDPRTQYF	TGTGCCAGCAGTGCTCGGACAGATCCCCGGACCCAGTACTTC
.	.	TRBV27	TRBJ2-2	CASSTLLGDGELFF	TGTGCCAGCAGTACCTTACTAGGTGACGGGGAGCTGTTTTTT
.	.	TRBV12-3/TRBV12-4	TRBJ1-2	CASSLGGPYGYTF	TGTGCCAGCAGTTTGGGAGGGCCCTATGGCTACACCTTC
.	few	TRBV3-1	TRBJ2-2	CASSQGHVGNGELFF	TGTGCCAGCAGCCAAGGGCATGTGGGGAACGGGGAGCTGTTTTTT
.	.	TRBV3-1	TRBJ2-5	CASSQPGGQRETQYF	TGTGCCAGCAGCCAACCCGGGGGCCAGCGAGAGACCCAGTACTTC
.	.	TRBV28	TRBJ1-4	CASIHRAANEKLFF	TGTGCCAGCATCCACAGGGCGGCTAATGAAAAACTGTTTTTT
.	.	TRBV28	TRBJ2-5	CASSFHPVRGDQETQYF	TGTGCCAGCAGTTTTCACCCCGTGCGAGGGGACCAAGAGACCCAGTACTTC
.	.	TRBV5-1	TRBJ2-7	CASSLVVVADNEQYF	TGCGCCAGCAGCTTGGTAGTGGTAGCAGATAACGAGCAGTACTTC
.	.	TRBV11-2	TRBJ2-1	CASSLVSLGMTHNEQFF	TGTGCCAGCAGCTTAGTTTCACTCGGGATGACTCACAATGAGCAGTTCTTC
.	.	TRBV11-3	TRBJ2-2	CASSAQPHTGELFF	TGTGCCAGCTCCGCACAGCCACACACCGGGGAGCTGTTTTTT
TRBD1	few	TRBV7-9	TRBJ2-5	CASSPLTGGIETQYF	TGTGCCAGCAGCCCTCTCACAGGGGGCATTGAGACCCAGTACTTC
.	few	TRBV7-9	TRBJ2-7	CASSSAGPSYEQYF	TGTGCCAGCAGCAGTGCGGGGCCCTCCTACGAGCAGTACTTC
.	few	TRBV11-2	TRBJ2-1	CACSLNPNEQFF	TGTGCCTGCAGCTTAAACCCCAATGAGCAGTTCTTC
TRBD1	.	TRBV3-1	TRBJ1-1	CASSQGGQGWDTEAFF	TGTGCCAGCAGCCAAGGAGGACAGGGATGGGACACTGAAGCTTTCTTT